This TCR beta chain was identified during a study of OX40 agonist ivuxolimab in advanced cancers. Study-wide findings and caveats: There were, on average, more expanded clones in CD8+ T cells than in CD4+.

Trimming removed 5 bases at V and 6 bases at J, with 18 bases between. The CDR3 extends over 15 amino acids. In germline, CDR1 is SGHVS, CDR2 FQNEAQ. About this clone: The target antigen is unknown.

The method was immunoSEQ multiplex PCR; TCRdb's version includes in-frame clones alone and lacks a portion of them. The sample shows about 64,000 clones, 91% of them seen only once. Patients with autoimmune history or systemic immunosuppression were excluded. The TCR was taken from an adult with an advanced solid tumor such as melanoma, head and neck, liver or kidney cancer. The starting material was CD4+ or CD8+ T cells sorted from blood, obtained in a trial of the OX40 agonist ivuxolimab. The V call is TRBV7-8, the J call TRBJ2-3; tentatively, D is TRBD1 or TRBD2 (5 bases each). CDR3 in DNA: TGTGCCAGCAGCCCACGGGACGGGGTCCGGGATACGCAGTATTTT. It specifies CASSPRDGVRDTQYF.